The 17 T cell receptor beta chains given below trace back to one sample, sequenced in a study of post-analysis software for immune sequencing data. Notes on the study in general: Controls had lower frequencies than patients of about 5 TRBV segments, which included TRBV5-6, TRBV5-1 and TRBV20-1.

These receptors are not linked to any known antigen. Unique molecular identifiers featured in each of the TCR beta cDNA libraries. TCRdb re-analysed the PCR reads in MiXCR, keeping a single row per CDR3 protein. The sample contains 430,000 or so distinct CDR3 sequences, 35% to 45% of which appear only once. Material: blood. The source of these receptors is a girl aged 2 to 9 with multiple sclerosis.

The chain couples TRBV6-2 or TRBV6-3 to TRBJ2-7, with 8 nucleotides matching TRBD2. CDR3 size: 18 residues. Germline V gene data show CDR1 as MNHEY and CDR2 as SVGEGT. Trimming took 6 bases from V and 3 from J; bases not matched to a gene: 19. The CDR3 region is CASSLYKWISGNYYEQYF. CDR3 nucleotides: TGTGCCAGCAGCCTCTACAAATGGATTAGCGGGAATTACTACGAGCAGTACTTC.

This clonotype occurred a few times. V usage is TRBV12-3 or TRBV12-4 and J usage is TRBJ2-5; D uncertain. This CDR3 has 13 amino acids. The V gene lost 3 bases and the J gene lost 5 bases, with 10 bases spanning the gap. CDR3 loop: CASSFWVGETQYF. CDR3 in DNA: TGTGCCAGCAGTTTTTGGGTCGGGGAGACCCAGTACTTC.

J is TRBJ1-2 and V is TRBV5-6; D unresolved. Germline CDR1 reads SGHDT; CDR2 reads YYEEEE. Trimming left V 1 base short and J 3 bases short, with 13 bases between. The length of the CDR3 is 15 residues. CDR3 amino acids: CASSLWIDPDYGYTF. The CDR3 coding sequence is TGTGCCAGCAGCTTGTGGATCGACCCGGACTATGGCTACACCTTC.

The chain employs TRBV7-2 and TRBJ2-3, with D hard to call. Germline CDR1 SGHTA, CDR2 FQGNSA. The CDR3 is 18 amino acids. The V end was cut by 0 bases, the J end by 0 bases, with 16 bases between. The CDR3 loop reads CASSLAVSWRPSTDTQYF. DNA for the CDR3: TGTGCCAGCAGCTTAGCGGTATCATGGAGACCTAGCACAGATACGCAGTATTTT.

J is TRBJ1-6 and V is TRBV2; D is possibly TRBD1 (5 bases). Trimming removed 6 bases from V and 0 bases from J, with 18 bases in between. CDR3 length: 18 residues. CDR1 is SNHLY and CDR2 is FYNNEI in the germline V gene. The CDR3 DNA is TGTGCCAGCAGCTATACCGGGACCGAGAGCTCCTATAATTCACCCCTCCACTTT. This translates into CASSYTGTESSYNSPLHF.

CDR3: CASSFTSGSSAYEQYF. CDR3 nucleotides: TGTGCCAGCAGCTTTACTAGCGGGAGCAGCGCCTACGAGCAGTACTTC. The chain joins TRBV11-2 to TRBJ2-7, with 11 bases fitting TRBD2. From germline, CDR1 is SGHAT and CDR2 FQNNGV. The CDR3 is 16 amino acids. With 3 bases clipped from V and 2 bases from J, the junction kept 6 bases outside the gene matches. Full variable domain (missing parts from reference TRBV11-2 and TRBJ2-7): EAGVAQSPRYKIIEKRQSVAFWCNPISGHATLYWYQQILGQGPKLLIQFQNNGVVDDSQLPKDRFSAERLKGVDSTLKIQPAKLEDSAVYLCASSFTSGSSAYEQYFGPGTRLTVT.

The chain joins TRBV6-2 or TRBV6-3 to TRBJ1-2, with a tentative D call TRBD1 (5 bases). The germline V gene encodes CDR1 MNHEY and CDR2 SVGEGT. V was cut by 2 bases and J by 3 bases, with 13 bases left in between. The CDR3 extends over 15 amino acids. The CDR3 nucleotides read TGTGCCAGCAGTTACGAGAAGGGGTCGGACTATGGCTACACCTTC. This translates into CASSYEKGSDYGYTF.

This chain links TRBV7-2 with TRBJ2-4; no clear D. Germline CDR1 and CDR2: SGHTA and FQGNSA. V lost 3 bases, J lost 4 bases, and 7 bases lay in between. The CDR3 extends over 13 amino acids. The CDR3 DNA is TGTGCCAGCAGCTTTGTGGGGAAAAACATTCAGTACTTC. Translating gives CASSFVGKNIQYF.

This clonotype was detected only a few times. The J gene is TRBJ2-1, the V gene TRBV20-1; D may be TRBD2 (5 bases). The CDR3 length is 14 residues. Germline V CDR1 and CDR2: DFQATT, SNEGSKA (reference sequence). V lost 4 bases to trimming and J lost 3 bases, with 13 bases between them. For the CDR3, the DNA is TGCAGTGCTACTCCTGGACTTAACTACAATGAGCAGTTCTTC. Translation: CSATPGLNYNEQFF.

The chain combines TRBV2 with TRBJ1-6; D may be TRBD1 (5 bases). V was trimmed by 10 bases and J by 7 bases, leaving 14 bases between them. Looked up from germline, CDR1 is SNHLY and CDR2 is FYNNEI. This CDR3 contains 13 residues. The CDR3: CATGGERNSPLHF. Written as DNA, the CDR3 is TGTGCCACCGGAGGGGAAAGGAATTCACCCCTCCACTTT.

The V and J genes are TRBV11-2 and TRBJ2-1; 8 bases are shared with TRBD1. CDR1 and CDR2 (germline): SGHAT, FQNNGV. This CDR3 spans 16 amino acids. J was trimmed by 6 bases and V by 5 bases; bases with no gene match: 12. This chain's CDR3 is CASSALRDRPRNEQFF. The CDR3 nucleotides read TGTGCCAGCAGCGCGCTCCGGGACAGGCCACGCAATGAGCAGTTCTTC.

This clonotype was observed many times. This chain connects TRBV29-1 to TRBJ1-2; TRBD1 is a possible D gene (6 bases). Trimming took 4 bases from V and 6 from J, leaving 9 bases between them. This CDR3 has 11 residues. Germline-derived CDR1 and CDR2 are SQVTM and ANQGSEA. CDR3 in amino acids: CSVAAGDGYTF. DNA of the CDR3: TGCAGCGTTGCTGCAGGGGATGGCTACACCTTC.

This clonotype has more than one count but fewer than ten. The chain combines TRBV7-2 with TRBJ2-1, with 7 bases aligning to TRBD2. CDR1 and CDR2 from the germline V gene are SGHTA and FQGNSA. The CDR3 consists of 15 residues. V lost 0 bases and J lost 5; bases outside the gene matches: 4. CDR3 DNA sequence: TGTGCCAGCAGCTTAGCCTTAGCGGGTCACAATGAGCAGTTCTTC. Translation: CASSLALAGHNEQFF. Filled out from reference TRBV7-2 and TRBJ2-1, the complete variable domain reads GAGVSQSPSNKVTEKGKDVELRCDPISGHTALYWYRQSLGQGLEFLIYFQGNSAPDKSGLPSDRFSAERTGGSVSTLTIQRTQQEDSAVYLCASSLALAGHNEQFFGPGTRLTVL.

This clonotype was detected a few times. The J gene is TRBJ1-1, the V gene TRBV29-1; no clear D gene. Germline CDR1 SQVTM, CDR2 ANQGSEA. The CDR3 has 10 residues. Trimming took off 4 bases at V and 6 bases at J, with 6 bases between the two ends. Written as DNA, the CDR3 is TGCAGCGTTGTTAGCGCTGAAGCTTTCTTT. Amino acid sequence: CSVVSAEAFF. The full variable domain, its missing parts supplied by reference TRBV29-1 and TRBJ1-1, is SAVISQKPSRDICQRGTSLTIQCQVDSQVTMMFWYRQQPGQSLTLIATANQGSEATYESGFVIDKFPISRPNLTFSTLTVSNMSPEDSSIYLCSVVSAEAFFGQGTRLTVV.

The V and J genes are TRBV5-1 and TRBJ1-3; a weak D match, TRBD1 (5 bases). Between the trimmed V and J ends, which lost 0 bases and 0 bases, there was a span of 7 bases. Germline assignment: CDR1 SGHRS and CDR2 YFSETQ. This CDR3 contains 15 residues. The CDR3 loop is CASSLGGSSGNTIYF. In nucleotides, the CDR3 is TGCGCCAGCAGCTTGGGGGGGTCCTCTGGAAACACCATATATTTT.

This sequence joins TRBV29-1 and TRBJ2-6, with a possible D match to TRBD1 (6 bases). The germline V gene has CDR1 SQVTM and CDR2 ANQGSEA. V was shortened by 4 bases and J by 9 bases, with 13 bases between the two germline ends. This CDR3 has 13 residues. The CDR3 DNA reads as TGCAGCGTTGCGGACAGTCCTCTCAACGTCCTGACTTTC. This translates into CSVADSPLNVLTF.

This clonotype was observed a handful of times. This chain links TRBV10-3 with TRBJ2-1; D tentatively fits TRBD1 or TRBD2 (6 bases each). Germline V gene sequence: CDR1 ENHRY, CDR2 SYGVKD. The CDR3 runs to 13 residues. Trimming took off 10 bases at V and 10 bases at J, with 20 bases between the two ends. CDR3 in DNA: TGTGCCACCCAGAATGTGGGGGGCGAAGAGCAGTTCTTC. It yields the protein CATQNVGGEEQFF.